This T cell receptor (beta chain) was recorded in a study of blood T cell repertoires in COVID-19. Study information: T cells, B-cell-depleted T cells, or PBMCs supplied cDNA or gDNA.

V lost 8 bases to trimming and J lost 4 bases; unmatched junction nucleotides: 9. Germline values: CDR1 MGHRA, CDR2 YSYEKL. The CDR3 is 15 amino acids. Repertoires were generated with immunoSEQ multiplex PCR, while TCRdb's copy carries only in-frame clones and drops some. The repertoire holds 250,000 to 300,000 clones, with 88% as singletons. The gene calls are TRBV4-1 and TRBJ2-3; 10 nucleotides align to TRBD2. Input material: peripheral blood. The receptor comes from a woman in her 30s with COVID-19, enrolled during active disease. CDR3 sequence reads: CASGQREGVADTQYF. The CDR3 DNA sequence: TGCGCCAGCGGACAGCGGGAGGGGGTGGCAGATACGCAGTATTTT.